The 30 T cell receptor beta chains presented below share a single source sample, sequenced in a study of blood T cell repertoires in COVID-19. Assay used: immunoSEQ multiplex PCR; TCRdb lists only in-frame clones, some missing. The table has about 74,000 clones, around three quarters seen once; the top ten hold around a sixth. The sample comprised peripheral blood. These receptors originate from a human donor in a cohort sampled during active COVID-19.

This chain links TRBV6-5 with TRBJ1-3; 9 bases agree with TRBD1. V gave up 2 bases and J gave up 0 bases; unmatched junction bases: 2. Germline loops: CDR1 MNHEY, CDR2 SVGAGI. There are 16 residues in the CDR3. For the CDR3, the DNA is TGTGCCAGCAGTTACGGGACAGGGATCTCTGGAAACACCATATATTTT. Its translation is CASSYGTGISGNTIYF.

This clone was found once. In DNA form, the CDR3 reads TGTGCCAGCAGCCGGGGGACAGATTCTTCCTACGAGCAGTACTTC. Translated, it gives CASSRGTDSSYEQYF. The rearrangement uses TRBV5-4 and TRBJ2-7; D might be TRBD1 (7 bases). V lost 4 bases and J 1 base, leaving 15 bases between the germline ends. Germline loops: CDR1 SGHNT, CDR2 YYREEE (reference sequence). The CDR3 has 15 amino acids.

The rearrangement joins TRBV19 to TRBJ1-1; unclear D gene. CDR3 size: 13 residues. V lost 5 bases and J lost 3, with 10 bases in between. Germline lookup yields CDR1 LNHDA and CDR2 SQIVND (reference sequence). CDR3 residues: CASSEYRDTEAFF. The CDR3 nucleotides read TGTGCCAGTAGTGAATACAGAGACACTGAAGCTTTCTTT.

Details on this clone: This CDR3 is also generated by other DNA sequences in the sample. The rearrangement links TRBV18 to TRBJ2-7, with D perhaps matching TRBD2 (6 bases). V gave up 0 bases and J gave up 6 bases, with 12 bases separating them. CDR3 length: 14 amino acids. Germline V gene lookup returns CDR1 KGHSH and CDR2 LQKENI. The CDR3 region is CASSPPGQGGEQYF. As DNA, the CDR3 is TGTGCCAGCTCACCACCGGGGCAGGGAGGCGAGCAGTACTTC.

Only a few counts were recorded for this clone. The chain is built from TRBV12-3 or TRBV12-4 and TRBJ1-1; D remains ambiguous. The CDR3 runs 11 residues. V lost 10 bases and J 5 bases, leaving 11 bases between the germline ends. The CDR3 DNA sequence: TGTGCCATCCTGAGCTGGACTGAAGCTTTCTTT. Translating gives CAILSWTEAFF.

The chain carries TRBV7-2 and TRBJ2-7; 7 bases match TRBD1. Germline V CDR1 and CDR2: SGHTA, FQGNSA. This CDR3 contains 14 residues. Germline trimming cut 4 bases from V and 2 bases from J; bases unmatched to any gene: 5. The CDR3 sequence is CASSSGQVTYEQYF. CDR3 DNA: TGTGCCAGCAGCTCCGGACAGGTTACCTACGAGCAGTACTTC.

This sequence joins TRBV4-1 and TRBJ1-5; the D is unclear. Between the trimmed V and J ends, which lost 0 bases and 3 bases, there was a span of 9 bases. This CDR3 comprises 15 residues. Germline V gives CDR1 MGHRA, CDR2 YSYEKL. The CDR3 is CASSQDWPVNQPQHF. CDR3 bases: TGCGCCAGCAGCCAAGATTGGCCAGTCAATCAGCCCCAGCATTTT.

The rearrangement uses TRBV6-5 and TRBJ2-3; 11 nucleotides align to TRBD2. In germline, CDR1 is MNHEY, CDR2 SVGAGI. CDR3 length equals 14 residues. V was clipped by 7 bases and J by 6 bases; unmatched bases: 6. CDR3 nucleotides: TGTGCCAGCACCCTGACTAGCGGGGAGGATACGCAGTATTTT. This gives the protein CASTLTSGEDTQYF.

The chain is built from TRBV7-9 and TRBJ1-6; 7 positions agree with TRBD1. The germline V gene has CDR1 SEHNR and CDR2 FQNEAQ (reference sequence). The CDR3 sequence is 17 residues long. The V and J ends lost 8 bases and 0 bases, in that order; junction bases with no gene match: 10. The chain's CDR3 is CASREKQGSSYNSPLHF. CDR3 coding DNA: TGTGCCAGCCGCGAAAAACAGGGGAGCTCCTATAATTCACCCCTCCACTTT.

This clone has a handful of counts. The J gene is TRBJ1-1, the V gene TRBV7-8, with D unresolved. The CDR3 runs 13 residues. Germline CDR1 reads SGHVS; CDR2 reads FQNEAQ. Trimming took off 2 bases at V and 1 base at J, with 5 bases between the two ends. In nucleotides, the CDR3 is TGTGCCAGCAGCTTATCGGGGAACACTGAAGCTTTCTTT. Translated: CASSLSGNTEAFF.

The sample holds a few counts of this clone. This chain uses TRBV7-2 with TRBJ2-1; D might be TRBD1 (5 bases). Germline-derived CDR1 and CDR2 are SGHTA and FQGNSA. The CDR3 has 17 residues. V was trimmed by 0 bases and J by 9 bases, leaving 21 bases between them. The CDR3 spells CASSLAKAQGRAREQFF. The CDR3 DNA follows: TGTGCCAGCAGCTTAGCTAAGGCGCAGGGCCGGGCGCGTGAGCAGTTCTTC.

This clone has only a few counts. This chain joins TRBV28 and TRBJ1-2; D unclear. Between the trimmed V and J ends, which lost 3 bases and 3 bases, there was a span of 8 bases. The CDR3 is 13 residues long. The germline gives CDR1 MDHEN, CDR2 SYDVKM. The CDR3 loop is CASSLWQDYGYTF. The DNA of the CDR3 is TGTGCCAGCAGTTTGTGGCAGGACTATGGCTACACCTTC.

J is TRBJ2-2 and V is TRBV19; 10 positions match TRBD2. In germline, CDR1 is LNHDA, CDR2 SQIVND (reference sequence). The V segment lost 7 bases and the J segment 7 bases; nucleotides outside the gene matches: 9. CDR3 size: 15 residues. CDR3 amino acids: CASIQGLAGVGELFF. The CDR3, as DNA: TGTGCCAGTATCCAAGGCCTAGCGGGAGTCGGGGAGCTGTTTTTT.

V usage is TRBV30 and J usage is TRBJ2-5, with 7 bases that match TRBD2. The length of the CDR3 is 14 residues. Per the germline V gene, CDR1 is GTSNPN and CDR2 is SVGIG (reference sequence). Trimming cost V 0 bases and J 4 bases; bases outside gene matches: 5. The CDR3 sequence is CAWSVGLAAETQYF. In DNA, the CDR3 is TGTGCCTGGAGTGTCGGGCTAGCGGCAGAGACCCAGTACTTC.

This clone was found once. V is TRBV7-6 and J is TRBJ2-7; 13 positions agree with TRBD2. The germline gives CDR1 SGHVS, CDR2 FNYEAQ. With 3 bases clipped from V and 6 bases from J, the junction kept 11 bases outside the gene matches. This CDR3 comprises 17 residues. This CDR3 is CASSFGLAGVGDFEQYF. The CDR3 nucleotides are TGTGCCAGCAGCTTCGGACTAGCGGGAGTAGGAGATTTCGAGCAGTACTTC.

This chain links TRBV18 with TRBJ2-7, with D possibly TRBD2 on 6 matching bases. Germline-derived CDR1 and CDR2 are KGHSH and LQKENI. Trimming took 3 bases from V and 3 from J, leaving 15 bases between them. This CDR3 contains 15 residues. DNA of the CDR3: TGTGCCAGCTCACCTCAGGAGGGATCAGGCTACGAGCAGTACTTC. This translates into CASSPQEGSGYEQYF.

This sequence joins TRBV14 and TRBJ2-2; D uncertain. The CDR3 runs 15 residues. Germline assignment: CDR1 SGHDN and CDR2 FVKESK. V was clipped by 0 bases and J by 4 bases, with 9 bases between them. This CDR3 is CASSQDFPVTGELFF. CDR3 in DNA: TGTGCCAGCAGCCAAGATTTTCCGGTCACCGGGGAGCTGTTTTTT.

CDR3 region: CASSSPSGKETQYF. The CDR3 nucleotides read TGTGCCAGCAGCTCACCTAGCGGGAAAGAGACCCAGTACTTC. This chain links TRBV7-2 with TRBJ2-5, with 9 nucleotides matching TRBD2. There are 14 residues in the CDR3. Trimming at V came to 4 bases and at J to 3 bases, leaving 3 bases not matched to a gene. Germline lookup yields CDR1 SGHTA and CDR2 FQGNSA.

V is TRBV6-2 or TRBV6-3 and J is TRBJ1-1; 7 bases fit TRBD1. Per the germline V gene, CDR1 is MNHEY and CDR2 is SVGEGT. CDR3 length: 17 residues. V lost 6 bases, J lost 2 bases, and 15 bases stayed unmatched. In nucleotides, the CDR3 is TGTGCCAGCAGCCCCATCCCCGCCACAGGGGTAAACACTGAAGCTTTCTTT. It yields the protein CASSPIPATGVNTEAFF.

This chain connects TRBV19 to TRBJ2-5, with D uncertain. Germline V gene lookup returns CDR1 LNHDA and CDR2 SQIVND (reference sequence). The CDR3 runs 13 residues. V was cut by 3 bases and J by 0 bases, with 5 bases left in between. CDR3 in DNA: TGTGCCAGTAGTATGAGTTACCAAGAGACCCAGTACTTC. Translation gives CASSMSYQETQYF.

The rearrangement links TRBV6-5 to TRBJ1-1; TRBD1 matches at 7 bases. Losses at the gene ends were 5 bases for V and 8 bases for J; bases not matched to a gene: 11. CDR1 MNHEY and CDR2 SVGAGI come from the germline V gene. The length of the CDR3 is 14 residues. CDR3 amino acids: CASSPGQRFEEAFF. CDR3 DNA sequence: TGTGCCAGCAGTCCGGGACAGCGCTTTGAGGAAGCTTTCTTT.

This clone occurred a few times. The rearrangement links TRBV5-1 to TRBJ2-7; the D gene is possibly TRBD1 (6 bases). The ends were cut back, 2 bases at V and 5 bases at J, with 14 bases in the middle. The CDR3 covers 14 residues. Germline V gene data show CDR1 as SGHRS and CDR2 as YFSETQ. The CDR3 region is CASSFGDTTNEQYF. CDR3 nucleotides: TGCGCCAGCAGCTTCGGGGACACTACTAACGAGCAGTACTTC.

This chain joins TRBV7-8 and TRBJ2-5, with 8 bases identical to TRBD1. CDR3 size: 15 residues. Germline-derived CDR1 and CDR2 are SGHVS and FQNEAQ. The J segment lost 3 bases and the V segment lost 3 bases, leaving 6 bases of the junction unmatched. For the CDR3, the DNA is TGTGCCAGCAGCTTTCAGGGGGCGGCGAAAGAGACCCAGTACTTC. Its protein is CASSFQGAAKETQYF.

This chain joins TRBV25-1 and TRBJ1-4; 8 nucleotides match TRBD1. The CDR3 sequence is 13 residues long. The junction had 5 bases not matched to a gene; V was cut back by 6 bases and J by 8 bases. The germline CDR1 and CDR2 sequences are MGHDK and SYGVNS. This CDR3 reads CASRRTGTEKLFF. The CDR3 nucleotides read TGTGCCAGCAGACGGACAGGGACGGAAAAACTGTTTTTT.

This sequence joins TRBV2 and TRBJ2-7; the match to TRBD1 covers 8 bases. The CDR3 runs to 11 residues. V lost 8 bases and J lost 7; bases outside the gene matches: 4. Germline CDR1 SNHLY, CDR2 FYNNEI. In DNA, the CDR3 is TGTGCCAGCGACAGGGGTGGTGAGCAGTACTTC. This gives the protein CASDRGGEQYF.

The rearrangement joins TRBV5-6 to TRBJ2-2; D uncertain. The CDR3 totals 15 residues. The V gene lost 1 base and the J gene lost 0 bases, with 7 bases spanning the gap. Germline CDR1 reads SGHDT; CDR2 reads YYEEEE. The DNA for the CDR3 is TGTGCCAGCAGCTTGTGGGCTTCGAACACCGGGGAGCTGTTTTTT. The encoded protein is CASSLWASNTGELFF.

The rearrangement links TRBV10-2 to TRBJ1-6; D is unresolved. V shed 7 bases and J shed 7 bases, with 11 bases lying between them. The CDR3 contains 13 residues. CDR1 WSHSY and CDR2 SAAADI come from the germline V gene. The CDR3 DNA sequence: TGCGCCAGCATCCCAGGCCAAAATTCACCCCTCCACTTT. Its protein is CASIPGQNSPLHF.

This clone has just a few counts. V usage is TRBV19 and J usage is TRBJ1-6; D remains unclear. The CDR3 length is 13 residues. The germline CDR1 and CDR2 sequences are LNHDA and SQIVND (reference sequence). The V and J ends lost 6 bases and 10 bases respectively, with 13 bases between them. The CDR3 loop is CASRDLAHSPLHF. The CDR3 DNA sequence: TGTGCCAGTAGGGACCTAGCCCACTCACCCCTCCACTTT. Full variable domain (rest looked up from reference TRBV19 and TRBJ1-6): DGGITQSPKYLFRKEGQNVTLSCEQNLNHDAMYWYRQDPGQGLRLIYYSQIVNDFQKGDIAEGYSVSREKKESFPLTVTSAQKNPTAFYLCASRDLAHSPLHFGNGTRLTVT.

This clone was picked up a small number of times. The chain links TRBV5-1 to TRBJ2-1; TRBD1 aligns across 8 bases. After removal of 2 bases from V and 5 bases from J, the junction contained 6 bases not matched to a gene. There are 15 residues in the CDR3. Germline-derived CDR1 and CDR2 are SGHRS and YFSETQ. CDR3 nucleotides: TGCGCCAGCAGCTTAACGGACAGGGAAAACAATGAGCAGTTCTTC. This encodes CASSLTDRENNEQFF.

The rearrangement joins TRBV6-6 to TRBJ2-7, with 13 bases matching TRBD2. The CDR3 runs to 16 residues. The ends lost 2 bases at V and 5 bases at J; junction bases unmatched: 6. The germline gives CDR1 MNHNY, CDR2 SVGAGI (reference sequence). The CDR3 DNA reads as TGTGCCAGCAGTTACACCGGACTAGCGGGAGCGGACGAGCAGTACTTC. Its protein product is CASSYTGLAGADEQYF.